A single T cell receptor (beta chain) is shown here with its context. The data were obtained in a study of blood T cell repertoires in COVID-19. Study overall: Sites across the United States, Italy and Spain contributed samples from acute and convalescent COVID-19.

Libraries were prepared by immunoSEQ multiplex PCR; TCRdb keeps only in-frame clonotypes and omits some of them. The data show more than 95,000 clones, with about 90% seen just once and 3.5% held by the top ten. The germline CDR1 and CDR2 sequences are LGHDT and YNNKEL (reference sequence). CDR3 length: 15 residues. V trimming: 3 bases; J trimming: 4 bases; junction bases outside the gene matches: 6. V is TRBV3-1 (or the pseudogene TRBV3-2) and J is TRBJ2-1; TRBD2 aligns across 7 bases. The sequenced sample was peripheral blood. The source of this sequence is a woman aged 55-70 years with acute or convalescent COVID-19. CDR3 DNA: TGTGCCAGCAGCCAGATGGCGGGGGTATACAATGAGCAGTTCTTC. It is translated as CASSQMAGVYNEQFF.